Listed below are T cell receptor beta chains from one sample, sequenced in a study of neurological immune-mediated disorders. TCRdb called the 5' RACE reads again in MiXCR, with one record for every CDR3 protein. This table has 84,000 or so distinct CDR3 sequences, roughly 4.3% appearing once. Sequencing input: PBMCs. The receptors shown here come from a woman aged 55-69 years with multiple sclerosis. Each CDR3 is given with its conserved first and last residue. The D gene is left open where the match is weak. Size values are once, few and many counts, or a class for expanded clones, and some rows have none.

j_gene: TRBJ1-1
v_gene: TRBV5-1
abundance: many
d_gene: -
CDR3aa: CASSFGHIPEAFF
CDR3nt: TGCGCCAGCAGCTTTGGACATATCCCTGAGGCTTTCTTT

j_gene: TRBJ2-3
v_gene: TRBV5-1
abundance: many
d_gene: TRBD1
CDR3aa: CASSLRSLGQRRSDTQYF
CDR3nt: TGCGCCAGCAGCTTGAGGTCCCTGGGACAGCGCCGATCAGATACGCAGTATTTT

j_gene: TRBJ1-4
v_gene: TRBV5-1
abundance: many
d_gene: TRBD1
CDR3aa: CASSLGTGPPTNEKLFF
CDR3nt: TGCGCCAGCAGCCTTGGGACAGGGCCCCCAACTAATGAAAAACTGTTTTTT

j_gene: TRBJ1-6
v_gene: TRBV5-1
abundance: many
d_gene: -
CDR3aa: CASSLGTQRYSPLHF
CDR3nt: TGCGCCAGCAGCCTCGGGACTCAGAGGTATTCACCCCTCCACTTT

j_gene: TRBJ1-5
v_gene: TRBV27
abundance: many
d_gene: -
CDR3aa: CASSFHNGGLGNQPQHF
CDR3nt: TGTGCCAGCAGTTTTCACAATGGGGGGTTAGGCAATCAGCCCCAGCATTTT

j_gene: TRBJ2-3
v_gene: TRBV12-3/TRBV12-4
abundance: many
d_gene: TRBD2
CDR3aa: CASSLASGADTQYF
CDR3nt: TGTGCCAGCAGTTTGGCCAGCGGGGCAGATACGCAGTATTTT

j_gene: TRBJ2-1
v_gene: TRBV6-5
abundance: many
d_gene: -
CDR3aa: CASSYSTHNEQFF
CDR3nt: TGTGCCAGCAGTTACTCAACGCACAATGAGCAGTTCTTC

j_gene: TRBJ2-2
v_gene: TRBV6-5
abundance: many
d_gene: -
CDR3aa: CASTGLVTGELFF
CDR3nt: TGTGCCAGCACCGGACTGGTTACCGGGGAGCTGTTTTTT

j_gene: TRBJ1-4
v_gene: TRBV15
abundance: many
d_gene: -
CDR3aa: CATSRDRNEKLFF
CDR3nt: TGTGCCACCAGCAGAGATAGGAATGAAAAACTGTTTTTT

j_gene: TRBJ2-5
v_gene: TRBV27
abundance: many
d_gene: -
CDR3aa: CASSLSARVGGQYF
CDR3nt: TGTGCCAGCAGTTTATCGGCCCGGGTAGGGGGCCAGTACTTC

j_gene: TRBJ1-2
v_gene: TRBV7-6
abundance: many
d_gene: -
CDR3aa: CASSPNTNYGYTF
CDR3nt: TGTGCCAGCAGCCCAAATACTAACTATGGCTACACCTTC

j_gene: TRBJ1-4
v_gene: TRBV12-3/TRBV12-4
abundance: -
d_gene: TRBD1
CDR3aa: CASSSQQGSNEKLFF
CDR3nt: TGTGCCAGCAGTTCCCAACAGGGGTCTAATGAAAAACTGTTTTTT

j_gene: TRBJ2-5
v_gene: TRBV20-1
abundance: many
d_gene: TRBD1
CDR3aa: CSTTGDSLSETQYF
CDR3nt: TGCAGTACTACTGGGGACAGTCTGTCGGAGACCCAGTACTTC

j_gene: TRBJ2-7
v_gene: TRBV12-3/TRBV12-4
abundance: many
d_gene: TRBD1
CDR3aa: CASSVVLGQGAQYF
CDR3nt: TGTGCCAGCAGCGTTGTGCTCGGACAGGGGGCTCAATACTTC

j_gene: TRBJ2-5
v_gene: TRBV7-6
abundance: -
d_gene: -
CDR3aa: CASSRNRIGQETQYF
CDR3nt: TGTGCCAGCAGCAGAAACAGGATTGGGCAAGAGACCCAGTACTTC

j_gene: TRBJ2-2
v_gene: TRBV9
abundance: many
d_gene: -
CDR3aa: CASSVSGDPGELFF
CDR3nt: TGTGCCAGCAGCGTATCGGGGGACCCCGGGGAGCTGTTTTTT

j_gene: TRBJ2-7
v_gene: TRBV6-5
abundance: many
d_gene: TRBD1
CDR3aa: CASRRQGGDEQYF
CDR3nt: TGTGCCAGCAGGCGACAGGGTGGGGACGAGCAGTACTTC

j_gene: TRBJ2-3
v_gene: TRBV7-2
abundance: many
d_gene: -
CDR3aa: CASSLAPALLSSTDTQYF
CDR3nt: TGTGCCAGCAGCTTAGCCCCGGCGCTACTCTCGAGCACAGATACGCAGTATTTT

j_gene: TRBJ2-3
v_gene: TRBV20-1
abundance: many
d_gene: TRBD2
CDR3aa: CSASSSGGLTDTQYF
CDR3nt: TGCAGTGCTAGTTCTAGCGGGGGACTGACAGATACGCAGTATTTT

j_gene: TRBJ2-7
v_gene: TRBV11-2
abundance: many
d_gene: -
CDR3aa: CASSLPRSSYEQYF
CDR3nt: TGTGCCAGCAGCTTACCTAGAAGCTCCTACGAGCAGTACTTC

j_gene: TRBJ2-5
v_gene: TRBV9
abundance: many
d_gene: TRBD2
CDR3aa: CASSGGGSRGETQYF
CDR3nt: TGTGCCAGCAGCGGGGGGGGATCAAGAGGCGAGACCCAGTACTTC

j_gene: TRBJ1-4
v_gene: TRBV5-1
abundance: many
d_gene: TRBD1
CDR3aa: CASSGTGAEEEKLFF
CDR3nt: TGCGCCAGCAGCGGGACAGGGGCGGAAGAAGAAAAACTGTTTTTT

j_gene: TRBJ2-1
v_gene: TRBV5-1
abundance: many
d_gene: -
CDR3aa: CASRAQGGSYNEQFF
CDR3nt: TGCGCCAGCAGAGCGCAGGGGGGCTCCTACAATGAGCAGTTCTTC

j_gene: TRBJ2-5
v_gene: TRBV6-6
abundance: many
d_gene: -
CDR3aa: CASVIKGPRDSETQYF
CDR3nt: TGTGCCAGCGTTATCAAAGGGCCCAGGGATTCAGAGACCCAGTACTTC

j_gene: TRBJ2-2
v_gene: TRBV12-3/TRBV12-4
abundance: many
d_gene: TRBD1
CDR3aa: CASSLARRGHGELFF
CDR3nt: TGTGCCAGCAGTTTAGCGAGAAGGGGGCACGGGGAGCTGTTTTTT

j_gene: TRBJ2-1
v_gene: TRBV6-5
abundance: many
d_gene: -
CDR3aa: CASSARPARRPTNEQFF
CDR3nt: TGTGCCAGCAGTGCCCGACCGGCCCGGCGACCCACCAATGAGCAGTTCTTC

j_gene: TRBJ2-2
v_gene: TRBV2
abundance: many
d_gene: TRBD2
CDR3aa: CASSFTSGGTGELFF
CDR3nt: TGTGCCAGCAGTTTTACTAGCGGGGGGACCGGGGAGCTGTTTTTT

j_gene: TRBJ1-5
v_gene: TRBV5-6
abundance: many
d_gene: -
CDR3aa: CASSSQFTQPQHF
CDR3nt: TGTGCCAGCAGCTCGCAGTTTACTCAGCCCCAGCATTTT

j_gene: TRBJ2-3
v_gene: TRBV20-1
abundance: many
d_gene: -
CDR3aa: CSASKVIGDTQYF
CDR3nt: TGCAGTGCTAGTAAGGTGATTGGAGATACGCAGTATTTT

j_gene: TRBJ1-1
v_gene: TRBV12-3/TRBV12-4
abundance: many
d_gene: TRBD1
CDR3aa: CASSLDRGQLKAFF
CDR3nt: TGTGCCAGCAGCCTTGACAGGGGTCAACTTAAAGCTTTCTTT

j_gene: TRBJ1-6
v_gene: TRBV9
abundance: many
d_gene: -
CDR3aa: CASSTSGGFYNSPLHF
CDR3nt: TGTGCCAGCAGCACCTCGGGGGGGTTCTATAATTCACCCCTCCACTTT

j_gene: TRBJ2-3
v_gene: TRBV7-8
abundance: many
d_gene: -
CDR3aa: CASSYANSDTQYF
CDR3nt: TGTGCCAGCAGCTACGCTAATTCAGATACGCAGTATTTT

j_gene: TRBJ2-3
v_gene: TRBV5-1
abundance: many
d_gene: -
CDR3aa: CASSLQGGAYDTQYF
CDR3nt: TGCGCCAGCAGCTTGCAGGGGGGCGCGTATGATACGCAGTATTTT

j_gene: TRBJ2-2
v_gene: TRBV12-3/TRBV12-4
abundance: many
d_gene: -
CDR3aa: CASKGQELTGELFF
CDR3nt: TGTGCCAGCAAGGGGCAGGAGCTCACCGGGGAGCTGTTTTTT

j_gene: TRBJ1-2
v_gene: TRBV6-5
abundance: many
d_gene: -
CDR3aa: CASSRGTAGNYGYTF
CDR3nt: TGTGCCAGCAGCCGAGGGACGGCGGGCAACTATGGCTACACCTTC

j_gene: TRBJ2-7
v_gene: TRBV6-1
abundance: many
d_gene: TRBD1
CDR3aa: CASSVGDSRYEQYF
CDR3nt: TGTGCCAGCAGTGTAGGGGACAGCCGATACGAGCAGTACTTC

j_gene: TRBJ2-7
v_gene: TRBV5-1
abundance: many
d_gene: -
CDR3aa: CASSLVVGSYEQYF
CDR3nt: TGCGCCAGCAGCTTGGTTGTGGGTTCCTACGAGCAGTACTTC

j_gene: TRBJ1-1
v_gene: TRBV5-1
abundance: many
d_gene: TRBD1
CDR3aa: CASSLGQDSMNTEAFF
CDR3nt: TGCGCCAGCAGCTTAGGACAGGATTCCATGAACACTGAAGCTTTCTTT

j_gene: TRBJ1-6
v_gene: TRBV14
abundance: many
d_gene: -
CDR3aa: CASSQAPEYNSPLHF
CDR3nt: TGTGCCAGCAGCCAAGCCCCGGAATATAATTCACCCCTCCACTTT

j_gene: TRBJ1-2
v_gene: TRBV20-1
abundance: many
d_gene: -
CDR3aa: CSATQGTGYTF
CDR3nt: TGCAGTGCTACCCAGGGTACTGGCTACACCTTC

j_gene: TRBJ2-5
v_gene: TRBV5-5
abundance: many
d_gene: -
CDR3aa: CASSLEGGDWETQYF
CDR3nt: TGTGCCAGCAGCTTGGAGGGGGGGGATTGGGAGACCCAGTACTTC

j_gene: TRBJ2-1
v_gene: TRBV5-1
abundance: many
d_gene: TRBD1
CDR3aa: CASSLAADRGKFF
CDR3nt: TGCGCCAGCAGCTTAGCAGCGGACAGGGGAAAGTTCTTC

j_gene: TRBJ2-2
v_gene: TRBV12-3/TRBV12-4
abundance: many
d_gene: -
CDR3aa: CASSLERTAGELFF
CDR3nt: TGTGCCAGCAGTTTAGAAAGGACCGCCGGGGAGCTGTTTTTT

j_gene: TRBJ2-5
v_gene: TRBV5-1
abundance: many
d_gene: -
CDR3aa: CASKMTPLETQYF
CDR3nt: TGCGCCAGCAAAATGACACCCCTGGAGACCCAGTACTTC

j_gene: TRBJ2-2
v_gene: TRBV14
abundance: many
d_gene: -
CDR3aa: CASSHRAGAANTGELFF
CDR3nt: TGTGCCAGCAGCCATAGGGCTGGGGCAGCGAACACCGGGGAGCTGTTTTTT

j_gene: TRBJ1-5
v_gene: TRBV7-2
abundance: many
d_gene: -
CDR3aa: CASSLGRQPQHF
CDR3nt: TGTGCCAGCAGCTTAGGTAGGCAGCCCCAGCATTTT

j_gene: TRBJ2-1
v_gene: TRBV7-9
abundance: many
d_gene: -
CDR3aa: CASSLGSGLRRGNEQFF
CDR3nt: TGTGCCAGCAGCTTAGGGTCGGGGCTGCGCCGGGGCAATGAGCAGTTCTTC

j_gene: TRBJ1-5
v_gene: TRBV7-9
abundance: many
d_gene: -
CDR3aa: CASSPGVGDSNQPQHF
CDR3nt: TGTGCCAGCAGCCCAGGGGTAGGAGATAGCAATCAGCCCCAGCATTTT

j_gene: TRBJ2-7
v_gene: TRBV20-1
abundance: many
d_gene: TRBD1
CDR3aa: CSARVDRGPYEQYF
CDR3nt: TGCAGTGCTAGAGTCGACAGGGGCCCCTACGAGCAGTACTTC

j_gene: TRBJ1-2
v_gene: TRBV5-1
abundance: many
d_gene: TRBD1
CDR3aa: CASSSDRASYGYTF
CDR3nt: TGCGCCAGCAGCTCCGACAGGGCTTCCTATGGCTACACCTTC

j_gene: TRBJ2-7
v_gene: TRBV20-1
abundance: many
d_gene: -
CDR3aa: CSARVDRASYEQYF
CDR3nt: TGCAGTGCTAGAGTGGACAGAGCCTCCTACGAGCAGTACTTC

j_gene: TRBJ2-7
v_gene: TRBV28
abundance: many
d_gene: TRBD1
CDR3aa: CASSLRQGASEQYF
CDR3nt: TGTGCCAGCAGTTTACGACAGGGGGCGAGCGAGCAGTACTTC

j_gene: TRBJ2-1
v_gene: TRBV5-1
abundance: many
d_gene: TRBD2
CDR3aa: CASSLPGGAGEQFF
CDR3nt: TGCGCCAGCAGCTTGCCCGGGGGGGCTGGTGAGCAGTTCTTC

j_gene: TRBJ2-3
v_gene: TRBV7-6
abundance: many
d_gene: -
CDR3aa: CASSLALGTDTQYF
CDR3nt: TGTGCCAGCAGCTTAGCCCTAGGTACAGATACGCAGTATTTT

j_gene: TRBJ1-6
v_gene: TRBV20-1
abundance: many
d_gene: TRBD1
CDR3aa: CSATTGQVNSPLHF
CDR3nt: TGCAGTGCTACAACAGGACAGGTGAATTCACCCCTCCACTTT

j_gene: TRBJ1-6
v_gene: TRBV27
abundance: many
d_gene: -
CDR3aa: CASSLQGSTPLHF
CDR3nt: TGTGCCAGCAGTTTGCAGGGGTCAACACCCCTCCACTTT

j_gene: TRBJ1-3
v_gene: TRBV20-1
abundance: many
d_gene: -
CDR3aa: CSAREQGSTIYF
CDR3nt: TGCAGTGCTAGGGAACAGGGTAGCACCATATATTTT